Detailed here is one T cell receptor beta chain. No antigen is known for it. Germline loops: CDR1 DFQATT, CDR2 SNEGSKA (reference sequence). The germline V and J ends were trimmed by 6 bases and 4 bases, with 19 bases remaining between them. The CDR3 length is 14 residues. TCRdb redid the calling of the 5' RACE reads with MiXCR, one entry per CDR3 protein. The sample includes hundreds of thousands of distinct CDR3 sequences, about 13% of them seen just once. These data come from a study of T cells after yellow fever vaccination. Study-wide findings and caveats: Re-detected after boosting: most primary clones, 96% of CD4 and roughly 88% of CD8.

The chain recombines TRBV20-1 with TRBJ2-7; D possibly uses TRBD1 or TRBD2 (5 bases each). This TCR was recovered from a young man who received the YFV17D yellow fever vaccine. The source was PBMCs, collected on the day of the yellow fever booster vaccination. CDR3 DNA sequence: TGCAGTGCCCTTTGGCCGGGACGAGATTACGAGCAGTACTTC. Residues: CSALWPGRDYEQYF.